These 18 T cell receptor beta chains came from one sample sequenced in a study of T-cell reconstitution after alpha-beta-depleted transplantation in children. The authors prepared the TCRbeta library with unique molecular identifiers. TCRdb itself ran the PCR reads through MiXCR, one entry per CDR3 protein. The sample lists hundreds of thousands of distinct CDR3 sequences; around 10% were seen once. The material sequenced was PBMCs, taken before TCRalphabeta/CD19-depleted stem cell transplant. These receptors all stem from a boy under two years old with acute myeloid leukemia, due to receive a stem cell transplant.

This clonotype was detected only a few times. V gene TRBV6-1 combines with J gene TRBJ2-3; D may be TRBD2 (5 bases). CDR3 length: 15 residues. With 3 bases removed from V and 3 bases from J, the gap between germline ends came to 13 bases. Germline loops: CDR1 MNHNS, CDR2 SASEGT. CDR3: CASSDPRGWTDTQYF. CDR3 in DNA: TGTGCCAGCAGTGATCCCCGGGGATGGACAGATACGCAGTATTTT.

The chain recombines TRBV4-1 with TRBJ2-2, with TRBD1 as a possible D gene (6 bases). The germline V gene encodes CDR1 MGHRA and CDR2 YSYEKL. The CDR3 has 14 residues. Trimming took 4 bases from V and 7 from J, leaving 13 bases between them. CDR3 amino acids: CASSRYRDDGELFF. The DNA for the CDR3 is TGCGCCAGCAGCCGATACAGGGATGACGGGGAGCTGTTTTTT.

This clonotype was picked up a small number of times. The chain carries TRBV19 and TRBJ2-1; 8 bases align to TRBD1. From germline, CDR1 is LNHDA and CDR2 SQIVND (reference sequence). V was pared by 3 bases and J by 8 bases, with 9 bases of the junction left unmatched. The CDR3 spans 15 residues. The CDR3 reads CASSIKRTGNDEQFF. The DNA of the CDR3 is TGTGCCAGTAGTATCAAAAGGACAGGGAACGATGAGCAGTTCTTC.

Many counts were recorded for this clonotype. This chain uses TRBV12-3 or TRBV12-4 with TRBJ1-5; D is unclear. CDR3 size: 12 residues. V lost 9 bases to trimming and J lost 2 bases, with 8 bases between them. Written as DNA, the CDR3 is TGTGCCAGGAGGGCGGGCAATCAGCCCCAGCATTTT. This gives the protein CARRAGNQPQHF.

The chain couples TRBV28 to TRBJ2-4; possible D gene TRBD1, 5 bases. Looked up from germline, CDR1 is MDHEN and CDR2 is SYDVKM. This CDR3 contains 14 residues. V was shortened by 6 bases and J by 0 bases, with 9 bases between the two germline ends. In DNA, the CDR3 is TGTGCCAGCAGACCCAGGGTAGCCAAAAACATTCAGTACTTC. Amino acids: CASRPRVAKNIQYF.

There are a few counts of this clonotype. This rearrangement joins TRBV11-2 to TRBJ2-7; 9 bases fit TRBD1. With V trimmed by 3 bases and J by 1 base, 7 bases remained unmatched. This CDR3 is built from 16 residues. Per germline, CDR1 SGHAT and CDR2 FQNNGV. CDR3 sequence reads: CASSLIWTGVSYEQYF. The CDR3 DNA reads as TGTGCCAGCAGCTTGATCTGGACAGGGGTATCCTACGAGCAGTACTTC.

This clonotype has only a few counts. The rearrangement uses TRBV20-1 and TRBJ2-3, with 9 bases matching TRBD2. Germline V gene lookup returns CDR1 DFQATT and CDR2 SNEGSKA (reference sequence). J was trimmed by 0 bases and V by 0 bases; bases with no gene match: 4. The CDR3 extends over 16 amino acids. CDR3 in amino acids: CSARDPAGGSTDTQYF. In DNA, the CDR3 is TGCAGTGCTAGAGATCCAGCGGGGGGTAGCACAGATACGCAGTATTTT.

A remark on this clonotype: Possible read error: a much larger clone is one base away. The CDR3 DNA sequence: TGTGCCAGCAGCTTAAACGGCGAGAGCGTCTTGAGGGACTTC. Encoded protein: CASSLNGESVLRDF. V is TRBV7-2 and J is TRBJ2-1; TRBD2 is a possible D gene (5 bases). Germline CDR1 and CDR2: SGHTA and FQGNSA. The CDR3 extends over 14 amino acids. The entire variable domain, with the rest obtained from reference TRBV7-2 and TRBJ2-1, is as follows: GAGVSQSPSNKVTEKGKDVELRCDPISGHTALYWYRQSLGQGLEFLIYFQGNSAPDKSGLPSDRFSAERTGGSVSTLTIQRTQQEDSAVYLCASSLNGESVLRDFGPGTRLTVL.

This clonotype was detected ten times or more. V gene TRBV10-3 combines with J gene TRBJ2-5; perhaps TRBD2 as D (5 bases). V lost 2 bases and J 4 bases, leaving 8 bases between the germline ends. The CDR3 has 13 residues. Germline values: CDR1 ENHRY, CDR2 SYGVKD. The CDR3 DNA follows: TGTGCCATCAGTGAGGAACGGGGAGAGACCCAGTACTTC. The encoded protein is CAISEERGETQYF.

This clonotype was detected many times. The V call is TRBV28, the J call TRBJ2-5, with D unresolved. V was cut by 3 bases and J by 4 bases, with 9 bases left in between. This CDR3 is 13 amino acids long. CDR1 and CDR2 (germline): MDHEN, SYDVKM. The DNA of the CDR3 is TGTGCCAGCAGTTTGTGGTCCCGAGAGACCCAGTACTTC. It is translated as CASSLWSRETQYF.

Points on this clonotype: Being one base from a much bigger clone, this may be a read error. The chain joins TRBV29-1 to TRBJ2-7; TRBD1 or TRBD2 may be the D gene (6 bases each). The CDR3 covers 15 residues. Germline V CDR1 and CDR2: SQVTM, ANQGSEA. CDR3 DNA: TGCAGCGCTGAAGCGGAGGAAAGGGGGGTATACGAGCAGTACTTC. This gives the protein CSAEAEERGVYEQYF.

The chain joins TRBV30 to TRBJ2-1; D not certain. This CDR3 spans 15 amino acids. V was pared by 1 base and J by 2 bases, with 12 bases between. Germline CDR1 is GTSNPN and CDR2 is SVGIG (reference sequence). The CDR3 here is CAWSGAAGPYNEQFF. CDR3 DNA sequence: TGTGCCTGGAGTGGGGCTGCCGGGCCCTACAATGAGCAGTTCTTC. The variable domain in full, completed from reference TRBV30 and TRBJ2-1, reads SQTIHQWPATLVQPVGSPLSLECTVEGTSNPNLYWYRQAAGRGLQLLFYSVGIGQISSEVPQNLSASRPQDRQFILSSKKLLLSDSGFYLCAWSGAAGPYNEQFFGPGTRLTVL.

This clonotype was counted ten times or more. The V call is TRBV6-1, the J call TRBJ2-6; no clear D gene. The ends were cut back, 3 bases at V and 0 bases at J, with 12 bases in the middle. This CDR3 comprises 17 residues. Per germline, CDR1 MNHNS and CDR2 SASEGT. DNA for the CDR3: TGTGCCAGCAGTGAGGCAGGAGCCCGCTCTGGGGCCAACGTCCTGACTTTC. Amino acid sequence: CASSEAGARSGANVLTF.

This clonotype was picked up a small number of times. This chain uses TRBV9 with TRBJ2-6; 7 bases match TRBD1. The CDR3 loop spans 18 amino acids. The V gene's germline CDR1 is SGDLS and CDR2 YYNGEE. After removal of 0 bases from V and 0 bases from J, the junction contained 6 bases not matched to a gene. The CDR3 DNA is TGTGCCAGCAGCGTAGCCCTGACAGGGTACTCTGGGGCCAACGTCCTGACTTTC. It specifies CASSVALTGYSGANVLTF.

In regard to this clonotype: The conserved closing phenylalanine or tryptophan is absent in this CDR3, likely reflecting a read error. The chain carries TRBV19 and TRBJ2-1; D may be TRBD2 (7 bases). The V gene's germline CDR1 is LNHDA and CDR2 SQIVND (reference sequence). The CDR3 length is 15 residues. Trimming removed 3 bases from V and 8 bases from J, with 17 bases in between. The DNA of the CDR3 is TGTGCCAGTAGTATTAGGGGGAGGGCCGGGGATGAGCAGTTCTTA. This sequence encodes CASSIRGRAGDEQFL.

This clonotype was seen ten or more times. The V and J genes are TRBV7-2 and TRBJ2-7; 10 nucleotides line up with TRBD2. The CDR3 consists of 15 residues. J lost 0 bases, V lost 4 bases, and 3 bases had no gene match. Germline CDR1 reads SGHTA; CDR2 reads FQGNSA. CDR3 sequence (DNA): TGTGCCAGCAGCTCGGGACTAGCGTACTCCTACGAGCAGTACTTC. It codes for CASSSGLAYSYEQYF.

This clonotype was detected ten times or more. The chain is built from TRBV10-3 and TRBJ2-1; weak D call: TRBD2 (5 bases). Germline V gene sequence: CDR1 ENHRY, CDR2 SYGVKD. V was shortened by 1 base and J by 6 bases, with 16 bases between the two germline ends. CDR3 length: 16 residues. The CDR3 nucleotides read TGTGCCATCAGTGAGTTTGAGGGCTGGATAATCAATGAGCAGTTCTTC. Translated: CAISEFEGWIINEQFF.

The chain recombines TRBV7-9 with TRBJ1-3; no clear D gene. CDR1 is SEHNR, CDR2 FQNEAQ, per germline (reference sequence). There are 15 residues in the CDR3. Between the trimmed V and J ends, which lost 5 bases and 0 bases, there was a span of 11 bases. CDR3 residues: CASSDVRDSGNTIYF. DNA of the CDR3: TGTGCCAGCAGCGATGTCCGGGACTCTGGAAACACCATATATTTT.